These T cell receptor beta chains were read from a single sample in a study of graft-versus-host responses after intestinal transplantation. Clones were sequenced by immunoSEQ multiplex PCR, and TCRdb holds only the in-frame ones, with some missing. The sample carries about 39,000 clones, about 94% recorded once. Their antigen targets remain unknown. The sample was unstimulated CD8+ T cells sorted from spleen or lymph node cells, taken before transplant. The source is a human donor who was the organ donor for an intestinal transplant. Each CDR3 is given with its conserved first and last residue. D genes are given only for firm matches. Where a row states a size, it is once, few, many or the class of an expanded clone; other rows omit it.

>TRBV5-1|NA|TRBJ2-7|NA
TGCGCCAGCAGCTTGGACTACGAGCAGTACTTC
CASSLDYEQYF
>TRBV9|NA|TRBJ1-2|NA
TGTGCCAGCAGCCCACCCGGGCCTGGCTACACCTTC
CASSPPGPGYTF
>TRBV7-8|NA|TRBJ2-1|NA
TGTGCCAGCAGCTTAATCCAGGGCAAGGACAATGAGCAGTTCTTC
CASSLIQGKDNEQFF
>TRBV5-6|NA|TRBJ1-2|TRBD1
TGTGCCAGCAGCAGGGGACAGTCCTTCTATGGCTACACCTTC
CASSRGQSFYGYTF
>TRBV7-9|NA|TRBJ2-1|TRBD1
TGTGCCAGCAGCCCAGGGGGCAATGAGCAGTTCTTC
CASSPGGNEQFF
>TRBV4-3|NA|TRBJ2-1|TRBD1
TGCGCCAGCAGCCAAGCAGGGACAGGCTACAATGAGCAGTTCTTC
CASSQAGTGYNEQFF
>TRBV5-4|NA|TRBJ1-3|TRBD1
TGTGCCAGCAGCTGGGGGACAGGCGGAAACACCATATATTTT
CASSWGTGGNTIYF
>TRBV28|NA|TRBJ2-3|NA
TGTGCCAGCAGTTTAGCATTCGGGAACACAGATACGCAGTATTTT
CASSLAFGNTDTQYF
>TRBV11-2|NA|TRBJ2-3|NA
TGTGCCAGCAGCTTAGCTGGAGCAGATACGCAGTATTTT
CASSLAGADTQYF
>TRBV5-1|NA|TRBJ2-5|NA
TGCGCCAGCAGCGAGGGGGTGGCCCAGTACTTC
CASSEGVAQYF
>TRBV5-1|NA|TRBJ2-5|NA
TGCGCCAGCAGCTTCCTGTGGACAGCCCGACAAGAGACCCAGTACTTC
CASSFLWTARQETQYF
>TRBV29-1|NA|TRBJ2-3|NA
TGCAGCGTTGAAGCGCAGGGGCCAGATACGCAGTATTTT
CSVEAQGPDTQYF
>TRBV27|NA|TRBJ2-1|TRBD2
TGTGCCAGCAGTTTAGGAGCGGGAGTTTACAATGAGCAGTTCTTC
CASSLGAGVYNEQFF
>TRBV15|NA|TRBJ2-7|NA
TGTGCCACCAGCAGACAAGGGGGCGAGCAGTACTTC
CATSRQGGEQYF
>TRBV9|NA|TRBJ2-5|TRBD1
TGTGCCAGCAGCGCCGACAGGGGCCCCCAAGAGACCCAGTACTTC
CASSADRGPQETQYF
>TRBV19|NA|TRBJ1-1|NA
TGTGCCAGTAGAAAGCCTCAGGGAGAATCTCCCATGAACACTGAAGCTTTCTTT
CASRKPQGESPMNTEAFF
>TRBV4-1|NA|TRBJ2-7|TRBD2
TGCGCCAGCAGCCAAGGACTAGCGGGCTCCTACGAGCAGTACTTC
CASSQGLAGSYEQYF
>TRBV6-1|NA|TRBJ1-2|TRBD1
TGTGCCAGCAGTGCCAGGACAGGGGGCGAAGGCTACACCTTC
CASSARTGGEGYTF
>TRBV19|NA|TRBJ2-7|NA
TGTGCCAGTGGCCCTCAGGGATCCTACGAGCAGTACTTC
CASGPQGSYEQYF
>TRBV28|NA|TRBJ2-7|TRBD2
TGTGCCAGCAGTTTACCCGGACTAGCGGGAGGGAACTACGAGCAGTACTTC
CASSLPGLAGGNYEQYF
>TRBV6-6|NA|TRBJ2-2|NA
TGTGCCAGCAGTTACTCGAATAGTCCCGGGGAGCTGTTTTTT
CASSYSNSPGELFF
>TRBV30|NA|TRBJ2-3|NA
TGTGCCTGGGGGGGGAGGACTTACACAGATACGCAGTATTTT
CAWGGRTYTDTQYF
>TRBV9|NA|TRBJ1-4|NA
TGTGCCAGCAACCGGGAGGCAACTAATGAAAAACTGTTTTTT
CASNREATNEKLFF
>TRBV5-4|NA|TRBJ2-3|NA
TGTGCCAGCAGCTTGGGGGGAGATACGCAGTATTTT
CASSLGGDTQYF
>TRBV11-2|NA|TRBJ1-2|NA
TGTGCCAGCAGCTTTAGGGACAAAACTAACTATGGCTACACCTTC
CASSFRDKTNYGYTF
>TRBV9|NA|TRBJ2-1|NA
TGTGCCAGCGGCCAGGGAGTTGACAATGAGCAGTTCTTC
CASGQGVDNEQFF
>TRBV5-1|NA|TRBJ1-2|NA
TGCGCCAGCAGCTTGGCAGGGTTCCTCGGCTATGGCTACACCTTC
CASSLAGFLGYGYTF
>TRBV28|NA|TRBJ2-1|TRBD2
TGTGCCAGCAGTTTTCCGACTAGCGGAGACTACAATGAGCAGTTCTTC
CASSFPTSGDYNEQFF
>TRBV5-1|NA|TRBJ2-7|TRBD2
TGCGCCAGCAATAGCGGGAGTGGCCTAGGGTACGAGCAGTACTTC
CASNSGSGLGYEQYF
>TRBV2|NA|TRBJ1-3|TRBD1
TGTGCCAGCAGTGAAGCAACAGGGGGTGCAGGAAACACCATATATTTT
CASSEATGGAGNTIYF
>TRBV27|NA|TRBJ2-6|NA
TGTGCCAGCAGTTTAGACAGCCCCTCTGGGGCCAACGTCCTGACTTTC
CASSLDSPSGANVLTF
>TRBV4-1|few|TRBJ2-3|NA
TGCGCCAGCAGCCAAGAGAGGGGGGGGAGCGCACTTAGCACAGATACGCAGTATTTT
CASSQERGGSALSTDTQYF
>TRBV27|NA|TRBJ2-2|NA
TGTGCCAGCAGTGAGTTACAGGGTCCCGGGGAGCTGTTTTTT
CASSELQGPGELFF
>TRBV27|NA|TRBJ1-2|NA
TGTGCCAGCGGAACTACAGGGATAAAGGTCTATGGCTACACCTTC
CASGTTGIKVYGYTF
>TRBV5-5|NA|TRBJ2-1|NA
TGTGCCAGCAGCTTGTCTCCCCCGGCCTACAATGAGCAGTTCTTC
CASSLSPPAYNEQFF